These T cell receptor beta chains were read from a single sample in a study of STAT5B mutations in CD4+ large granular lymphocyte leukemia. Data came from immunoSEQ multiplex PCR; TCRdb stores just in-frame clones and leaves some out. The repertoire consists of tens of thousands of clones, with roughly 79% occurring once and the leading ten covering 0.3% to 0.4%. The sample was CD4+ T cells from blood buffy coats. These receptors all come from a human donor in good health. Each CDR3 is given with its conserved first and last residue. The D gene is left open where the match is weak. Not every row has a clone size; where given, it reads once, few, many or a size class.

v_call: TRBV7-9; j_call: TRBJ2-5; clone_size: -; d_call: -; cdr3_aa: CASSLDGQARETQYF; cdr3_nt: TGTGCCAGCAGCTTAGATGGGCAGGCTAGAGAGACCCAGTACTTC
v_call: TRBV11-2; j_call: TRBJ2-5; clone_size: once; d_call: -; cdr3_aa: CASSKPQRQETQYF; cdr3_nt: TGTGCCAGCTCCAAACCTCAGCGGCAAGAGACCCAGTACTTC
v_call: TRBV5-1; j_call: TRBJ2-3; clone_size: once; d_call: TRBD2; cdr3_aa: CASSLTSGRAGDTQYF; cdr3_nt: TGCGCCAGCAGCTTGACTAGCGGGAGGGCAGGAGATACGCAGTATTTT
v_call: TRBV11-3; j_call: TRBJ2-7; clone_size: -; d_call: -; cdr3_aa: CASSLGQGGEQYF; cdr3_nt: TGTGCCAGCAGCTTAGGCCAGGGTGGCGAGCAGTACTTC
v_call: TRBV15; j_call: TRBJ1-4; clone_size: -; d_call: -; cdr3_aa: CATSRDNREEKLFF; cdr3_nt: TGTGCCACCAGCAGAGATAACAGGGAGGAAAAACTGTTTTTT
v_call: TRBV9; j_call: TRBJ1-5; clone_size: -; d_call: -; cdr3_aa: CASSGGGPTSNQPQHF; cdr3_nt: TGTGCCAGCAGCGGCGGGGGACCGACTAGCAATCAGCCCCAGCATTTT
v_call: TRBV5-4; j_call: TRBJ2-5; clone_size: -; d_call: TRBD2; cdr3_aa: CASSSTSGGPLQETQYF; cdr3_nt: TGTGCCAGCAGCTCGACTAGCGGGGGGCCCCTCCAAGAGACCCAGTACTTC
v_call: TRBV6-5; j_call: TRBJ2-1; clone_size: -; d_call: TRBD2; cdr3_aa: CASRIAGPLGNEQFF; cdr3_nt: TGTGCCAGCAGGATAGCGGGTCCCCTCGGCAATGAGCAGTTCTTC
v_call: TRBV19; j_call: TRBJ1-1; clone_size: -; d_call: -; cdr3_aa: CATKSGNTEAFF; cdr3_nt: TGTGCCACCAAGAGCGGTAACACTGAAGCTTTCTTT
v_call: TRBV4-2; j_call: TRBJ2-3; clone_size: -; d_call: TRBD2; cdr3_aa: CASSQEAGTSRDTQYF; cdr3_nt: TGTGCCAGCAGCCAAGAGGCCGGGACTAGCCGGGATACGCAGTATTTT
v_call: TRBV9; j_call: TRBJ2-2; clone_size: -; d_call: -; cdr3_aa: CASSRRTGELFF; cdr3_nt: TGTGCCAGCAGCCGACGCACCGGGGAGCTGTTTTTT
v_call: TRBV5-1; j_call: TRBJ1-2; clone_size: -; d_call: -; cdr3_aa: CASSLAAREGYTF; cdr3_nt: TGCGCCAGCAGCTTGGCCGCGCGTGAAGGCTACACCTTC
v_call: TRBV7-2; j_call: TRBJ2-5; clone_size: -; d_call: TRBD2; cdr3_aa: CASSLGGLAGKETQYF; cdr3_nt: TGTGCCAGCAGCTTAGGGGGACTAGCGGGAAAAGAGACCCAGTACTTC